The sample holds many counts of the clone carrying this TCR beta chain. Its antigen remains unidentified. Scientists made TCR beta libraries using quantitative 5'-RACE with molecular barcodes. TCRdb reprocessed the 5' RACE reads with MiXCR, giving one entry per CDR3 protein. The repertoire consists of roughly 220,000 distinct CDR3 sequences, with over 9.5% occurring once and the leading ten covering 21%. These data are taken from a study of CD8 T cells in ankylosing spondylitis. Study results and caveats: Clones linked with disease were CD8+ and fairly uncommon in the peripheral blood. It was reported that disease-linked clones were significantly enriched in matched ankylosing spondylitis synovial fluid. Characteristic of ankylosing spondylitis blood, it appeared, was a TCR beta motif comprising roughly 8 highly homologous variants.

Looked up from germline, CDR1 is SQVTM and CDR2 is ANQGSEA. This CDR3 comprises 13 residues. V lost 4 bases and J lost 3, with 13 bases in between. This TCR was sampled from a male donor with ankylosing spondylitis or in good health (not recorded which). This rearrangement joins TRBV29-1 to TRBJ2-7, with D tentatively TRBD2 (7 bases). The sample consisted of blood, either unsorted or a sorted T cell fraction (not recorded which). CDR3 nucleotide sequence: TGCAGCGTTGCCCAAGGGGGGGGCTACGAGCAGTACTTC. Amino acid sequence: CSVAQGGGYEQYF.